This T cell receptor (beta chain) was captured in a study of T cells in tuberculosis. This clone appeared once. Using immunoSEQ multiplex PCR, the repertoire was profiled, and TCRdb retains in-frame clones only, with some absent. The data contain tens of thousands of clones, roughly 93% of them singletons. Time point specified: new active TB diagnosis, blood taken before or within 7 days of starting treatment. This specimen was PBMCs, taken at tuberculosis diagnosis. The source is an adult with tuberculosis.

As DNA, the CDR3 is TGCGCCAGCAGCCCTAGCGGGAGTATCACAGATACGCAGTATTTT. Translated: CASSPSGSITDTQYF. This rearrangement joins TRBV5-1 to TRBJ2-3; TRBD2 agrees at 10 bases. Trimming at V came to 4 bases and at J to 2 bases, leaving 4 bases not matched to a gene. This CDR3 is 15 amino acids long. The germline gives CDR1 SGHRS, CDR2 YFSETQ. Combining the CDR3 with reference TRBV5-1 and TRBJ2-3 gives the whole variable domain KAGVTQTPRYLIKTRGQQVTLSCSPISGHRSVSWYQQTPGQGLQFLFEYFSETQRNKGNFPGRFSGRQFSNSRSEMNVSTLELGDSALYLCASSPSGSITDTQYFGPGTRLTVL.